This T cell receptor beta chain was captured in a study of blood T cells in healthy people across ages. This CDR3 is 14 amino acids long. Germline CDR1 reads MDHEN; CDR2 reads SYDVKM. Trimming shortened V by 7 bases and J by 5 bases, and 16 bases separated the two germline ends. Through a sample-barcoded 5' primer and a J-beta primer mix, a second PCR was run for roughly 6 to 12 cycles. TCRdb passed the 5' RACE reads through MiXCR, listing each CDR3 protein once. The profile shows under 1,000,000 distinct CDR3 sequences, around 36% of them singletons. This chain uses TRBV28 with TRBJ2-3; D may be TRBD2 (6 bases). The clonotype originates from a man younger than 30 in good health. Sequenced input: blood. The chain's CDR3 is CASTSPDGGDTQYF. Here the CDR3 DNA reads TGTGCCAGCACCAGCCCCGACGGGGGAGATACGCAGTATTTT.